Listed below are T cell receptor beta chains from one sample, sequenced in a study of Tregs in tolerant kidney transplant recipients. Libraries were prepared by immunoSEQ multiplex PCR; TCRdb keeps only in-frame clonotypes and omits some of them. The sample records 40,000 to 50,000 clones, around nine tenths being singletons. Sequenced material: CD8+ T cells from blood (PBMCs), taken 12 months after the transplant. These receptors all come from a human patient who received a combined kidney and bone marrow transplant. Some T cells may have originated in the graft donor. CDR3s include the opening cysteine and the closing phenylalanine or tryptophan.

V gene	CDR3 length	J gene	CDR3 protein
TRBV5-1	11	TRBJ2-2	CASSLLGELFF
TRBV7-9	15	TRBJ2-7	CASSLWLAGSYEQYF
TRBV28	18	TRBJ2-7	CASSPTTINRGFPYEQYF
TRBV18	11	TRBJ1-1	CASSPSREAFF
TRBV6-4	15	TRBJ2-3	CASSGLAGSTDTQYF
TRBV7-8	15	TRBJ2-7	CASSLSSRGSYEQYF
TRBV21-1	16	TRBJ2-7	CASSKYGLADSYEQYF
TRBV6-1	16	NA	CASSEWRQNPLYEQYF
TRBV9	15	TRBJ1-3	CASKNARTGGNTIYF
TRBV19	17	TRBJ1-1	CASSIGTGRVKNTEAFF
TRBV7-2	15	TRBJ2-2	CASSHRDSDTGELFF
TRBV7-3	17	TRBJ1-5	CASSRPTGGVGNQPQHF
TRBV5-8	12	TRBJ2-5	CASSLSRKTQYF
TRBV5-1	14	TRBJ1-5	CASSQGQGQQPQHF
TRBV7-9	19	TRBJ2-6	CASSLSPQGDHYRANVLTF
TRBV6-6	15	TRBJ1-1	CASSYPKYDSFEAFF
TRBV7-6	14	TRBJ2-7	CASSGRDTSYEQYF
TRBV27	12	TRBJ2-3	CASSGLGYTQYF
TRBV7-3	15	TRBJ2-1	CASSLWGGASDEQFF
TRBV6-5	16	TRBJ2-7	CASSYAVGLRFYEQYF
TRBV7-9	15	TRBJ2-1	CASSRWTGGKNEQFF
TRBV19	15	TRBJ2-7	CASSMGQGTPYEQYF
TRBV27	16	TRBJ2-4	CASASGTYLAKNIQYF
TRBV11-1	16	TRBJ2-3	CASSLSENPGVDTQYF
TRBV5-1	16	TRBJ2-2	CASSLTGLRVTGELFF
TRBV9	15	TRBJ2-7	CASSVAGDNTYEQYF
TRBV29-1	19	TRBJ2-1	CSVEVGTSGRAEYWNEQFF
TRBV5-6	15	TRBJ2-7	CASSSQVGASTWQYF
TRBV7-8	14	TRBJ2-5	CASSLDLAEETQYF
TRBV5-1	13	NA	CASTGQGVYEQYF
TRBV7-9	15	TRBJ2-1	CASSLAGDGYNEQFF
TRBV7-2	16	TRBJ2-7	CASSLLAGSQIYEQYF
TRBV7-2	13	TRBJ1-5	CASSLYGNQPQHF
TRBV12-5	12	TRBJ1-1	CASGRDNTEAFF
TRBV9	11	TRBJ2-2	CASSSHGELFF
TRBV9	14	NA	CASSALAGAYEQYF
TRBV9	16	TRBJ2-6	CASSVDDTSGANVLTF
TRBV4-3	16	TRBJ2-7	CASSQDAGTGGYEQYF
TRBV19	15	TRBJ1-2	CASSILSPDRDGYTF
TRBV5-5	13	TRBJ2-7	CASSLGTGPQEYF
TRBV27	14	TRBJ1-3	CASSPYGIGNTIYF
TRBV19	15	TRBJ1-4	CATRQGSLTNEKLFF
TRBV5-4	14	TRBJ2-1	CASSLGGGHNEQFF
TRBV2	15	TRBJ2-3	CASSELAGGTDTQYF
TRBV29-1	12	TRBJ2-7	CSVIRDSYEQYF
TRBV5-1	19	TRBJ2-3	CASSLGLAGVRGSTDTQYF
TRBV15	15	TRBJ1-2	CATSRGLGINYGYTF
TRBV4-1	13	TRBJ2-7	CASSLARAYEQYF
TRBV7-6	14	TRBJ2-2	CASTLGTHTGELFF
TRBV19	17	TRBJ2-3	CASSITLAATSTDTQYF
TRBV11-2	14	TRBJ2-4	CASSQIQRDRGLYF
TRBV6-4	17	TRBJ2-7	CASSDRGDRAFSYEQYF
TRBV27	17	TRBJ2-6	CASSHRDSNTGANVLTF
TRBV27	13	TRBJ1-1	CASSYTQNTEAFF
TRBV9	13	TRBJ2-5	CASSEQEGETQYF